The TCR beta chain under discussion was sequenced for a study of T-cell memory formation after mild COVID-19. Study-wide results and caveats: Several responding clones turned up in pre-infection memory, indicating that cross-reactive memory may have taken part.

5'RACE primed from the constant segment yielded TCR alpha and TCR beta cDNA libraries bearing sample barcodes and UMIs. TCRdb ran MiXCR on the 5' RACE reads and lists one entry per CDR3 protein. The table lists hundreds of thousands of distinct CDR3 sequences, around a quarter of them singletons. Comments on this clonotype: As yet, its antigen is unknown.

Germline CDR1 is DFQATT and CDR2 is SNEGSKA (reference sequence). This CDR3 is built from 15 residues. V was clipped by 0 bases and J by 3 bases; unmatched bases: 5. The chain has TRBV20-1 and TRBJ1-1; 9 bases are a match to TRBD1. The source of this sequence is an adult woman who had mild COVID-19 (a few samples of this study predate the infection). Cell type and time point are not known. Material: PBMCs or a T cell subset sorted from them (not recorded which). The CDR3: CSARDLQGADTEAFF. CDR3 nucleotide sequence: TGCAGTGCTAGAGACCTACAGGGGGCGGACACTGAAGCTTTCTTT.